Shown below are 30 T cell receptor beta chains from a single sample sequenced in a study of cytomegalovirus exposure and HLA in healthy donors. Primers included in the PCR were 60 Vbeta and 13 Jbeta primers. Measured with immunoSEQ multiplex PCR; TCRdb has only the in-frame clones, and not every one. The sample holds about 160,000 clones, 85% seen once. The sample consisted of PBMCs. The receptors stem from a boy between 2 and 10 years old in good health and CMV-seronegative.

For the CDR3, the DNA is TGTGCCAGCAGCTTGTACAGGGGAGGAACTAATGAAAAACTGTTTTTT. It encodes CASSLYRGGTNEKLFF. This chain connects TRBV5-4 to TRBJ1-4, with TRBD1 identical over 7 bases. Unmatched junction bases numbered 4, after V lost 1 base and J lost 1 base. Germline CDR1 SGHNT, CDR2 YYREEE (reference sequence). This CDR3 has 16 residues.

The CDR3 region has the DNA TGTGCCAGCCGGAGTCTAGCGGGAGGCTTCTACGAGCAGTACTTC. As protein: CASRSLAGGFYEQYF. V is TRBV19 and J is TRBJ2-7; TRBD2 matches at 11 bases. CDR3 length: 15 amino acids. Germline V CDR1 and CDR2: LNHDA, SQIVND (reference sequence). V shed 9 bases, J shed 3 bases, and the junction held 10 bases outside the gene matches.

This sequence joins TRBV2 and TRBJ2-7, with D tentatively TRBD2 (5 bases). This CDR3 region has 15 residues. In germline, CDR1 is SNHLY, CDR2 FYNNEI. V lost 6 bases, J lost 3 bases, and 18 bases lay in between. In DNA form, the CDR3 reads TGTGCCAGCAGGGAGGACCTATCTCGTGTCTACGAGCAGTACTTC. It is translated as CASREDLSRVYEQYF.

The gene calls are TRBV11-1 and TRBJ2-3; tentative D call: TRBD2 (7 bases). The V gene's germline CDR1 is SGHAT and CDR2 FQDESV (reference sequence). Deletions cut 5 bases from V and 2 bases from J, with 11 bases between. The CDR3 has 14 residues. The CDR3 coding sequence is TGTGCCAGCAGCGGCGGGGGCTACACAGATACGCAGTATTTT. It yields the protein CASSGGGYTDTQYF. Variable domain in full (rest from reference TRBV11-1 and TRBJ2-3): EAEVAQSPRYKITEKSQAVAFWCDPISGHATLYWYRQILGQGPELLVQFQDESVVDDSQLPKDRFSAERLKGVDSTLKIQPAELGDSAMYLCASSGGGYTDTQYFGPGTRLTVL.

The rearrangement joins TRBV29-1 to TRBJ1-3; tentatively, D is TRBD1 (6 bases). The V gene's germline CDR1 is SQVTM and CDR2 ANQGSEA. Trimming pared 7 bases from V and 1 base from J, leaving 11 bases between. The CDR3 runs to 13 residues. This chain's CDR3 is CSGRTASGNTIYF. DNA of the CDR3: TGCAGCGGGAGGACAGCATCTGGAAACACCATATATTTT.

The CDR3 DNA reads as TGTGCCAGCACCGGAGTGGCGGACTATGGCTACACCTTC. As protein: CASTGVADYGYTF. J is TRBJ1-2 and V is TRBV5-4; D is unclear. Trimming took 6 bases from V and 3 from J, leaving 12 bases between them. CDR3 size: 13 residues. Germline V gives CDR1 SGHNT, CDR2 YYREEE (reference sequence).

The rearrangement uses TRBV6-5 and TRBJ2-3; D possibly corresponds to TRBD2 (8 bases). The length of the CDR3 is 15 residues. The V end lost 0 bases, the J end lost 9 bases, and 16 bases lay between the germline ends. Germline loops: CDR1 MNHEY, CDR2 SVGAGI. CDR3: CASSYSNRGGQTQYF. In nucleotides, the CDR3 is TGTGCCAGCAGTTACTCGAATCGGGGGGGACAGACGCAGTATTTT.

The CDR3 DNA reads TGTGCCAGCAGCCGGTTGGTGGGCGTTAATGAAAAACTGTTTTTT. Translation gives CASSRLVGVNEKLFF. The chain couples TRBV11-2 to TRBJ1-4; no clear D. Germline loops: CDR1 SGHAT, CDR2 FQNNGV. The length of the CDR3 is 15 residues. V gave up 5 bases and J gave up 4 bases, with 14 bases separating them.

The chain links TRBV10-2 to TRBJ2-7; 8 positions agree with TRBD2. The V gene end was trimmed by 7 bases and the J gene end by 3 bases; junction bases not matched to a gene: 11. The CDR3 has 15 residues. The germline gives CDR1 WSHSY, CDR2 SAAADI. As DNA, the CDR3 is TGCGCCAGCACCGTAGGCCTAGCGGGCGTCTACGAGCAGTACTTC. Translating gives CASTVGLAGVYEQYF.

The chain recombines TRBV5-4 with TRBJ2-1, with a weak D call TRBD1 (6 bases). Germline V gene lookup returns CDR1 SGHNT and CDR2 YYREEE (reference sequence). Trimming stripped 0 bases from V and 5 bases from J, with 12 bases between. The CDR3 is made up of 15 amino acids. CDR3 loop: CASSLVGGPHNEQFF. The CDR3 region has the DNA TGTGCCAGCAGCTTGGTAGGGGGACCCCACAATGAGCAGTTCTTC.

As to this clone: The junction departs from the called germline gene at one end, perhaps through a read error. V is TRBV5-4 and J is TRBJ1-1; D call uncertain. The CDR3 is made up of 11 amino acids. The V gene's germline CDR1 is SGHNT and CDR2 YYREEE (reference sequence). This chain's CDR3 is CASTGNAEAFF. CDR3 DNA: TGTGCCAGCACCGGGAACGCTGAAGCTTTCTTT.

The chain is built from TRBV10-1 and TRBJ2-3; 9 positions agree with TRBD2. CDR1 is WNHNN, CDR2 SYGVQD, per germline (reference sequence). With V trimmed by 2 bases and J by 2 bases, 2 bases remained unmatched. The CDR3 runs to 15 residues. The CDR3 nucleotides are TGCGCCAGCAGTGAGACTAGCGGGTACACAGATACGCAGTATTTT. Protein sequence: CASSETSGYTDTQYF.

V usage is TRBV6-9 and J usage is TRBJ2-7; 9 nucleotides agree with TRBD1. The CDR3 sequence is 15 residues long. V dropped 3 bases and J dropped 0; count of bases not matched to a gene: 3. Germline CDR1 is MNHGY and CDR2 is SVAAGI. CDR3 DNA: TGTGCCAGCAGTTACGGGACAGGGAGCTCCTACGAGCAGTACGTC. Translating it yields CASSYGTGSSYEQYV.

CDR3 DNA sequence: TGTGCCAGCAGCCGGGACAGCCCTCCCACAGATACGCAGTATTTT. Translated, it gives CASSRDSPPTDTQYF. The rearrangement joins TRBV9 to TRBJ2-3, with TRBD1 identical over 7 bases. The V and J ends lost 4 bases and 2 bases, in that order; junction bases with no gene match: 7. This CDR3 is built from 15 residues. The V gene's germline CDR1 is SGDLS and CDR2 YYNGEE. The variable domain in full, completed from reference TRBV9 and TRBJ2-3, reads DSGVTQTPKHLITATGQRVTLRCSPRSGDLSVYWYQQSLDQGLQFLIQYYNGEERAKGNILERFSAQQFPDLHSELNLSSLELGDSALYFCASSRDSPPTDTQYFGPGTRLTVL.

The chain is built from TRBV5-1 and TRBJ1-5; perhaps TRBD1 as D (6 bases). Trimming stripped 4 bases from V and 4 bases from J, with 15 bases between. The length of the CDR3 is 15 residues. Germline V CDR1 and CDR2: SGHRS, YFSETQ. The DNA of the CDR3 is TGCGCCAGCAGCGGGTGGACAGCCAAGAATCAGCCCCAGCATTTT. It codes for CASSGWTAKNQPQHF.

This clone was observed a handful of times. The V call is TRBV6-4, the J call TRBJ1-5; 7 bases fit TRBD1. The length of the CDR3 is 15 residues. Germline CDR1 and CDR2: MRHNA and SNTAGT. V lost 3 bases to trimming and J lost 2 bases; unmatched junction nucleotides: 4. CDR3 sequence reads: CASSDTGEGNQPQHF. The CDR3 region has the DNA TGTGCCAGCAGTGATACAGGGGAGGGCAATCAGCCCCAGCATTTT.

In its sample, this clone was seen a few times. The CDR3 DNA follows: TGCGCCAGCAGCCAGACAGGGGCTGGGGCCAACGTCCTGACTTTC. Its protein product is CASSQTGAGANVLTF. The genes are TRBV5-1 and TRBJ2-6; 8 bases are shared with TRBD1. Germline loops: CDR1 SGHRS, CDR2 YFSETQ. V shed 4 bases and J 2 bases; nucleotides not matched to a gene: 2. CDR3 size: 15 residues.

This chain joins TRBV19 and TRBJ2-4, with D uncertain. Trimming shortened V by 4 bases and J by 2 bases, and 18 bases separated the two germline ends. From germline, CDR1 is LNHDA and CDR2 SQIVND (reference sequence). This CDR3 is built from 17 residues. The CDR3 DNA is TGTGCCAGTAGTACCATGGGTCGAGGCTTGACCAAAAACATTCAGTACTTC. Its translation: CASSTMGRGLTKNIQYF. The whole variable domain, remainder taken from reference TRBV19 and TRBJ2-4, is DGGITQSPKYLFRKEGQNVTLSCEQNLNHDAMYWYRQDPGQGLRLIYYSQIVNDFQKGDIAEGYSVSREKKESFPLTVTSAQKNPTAFYLCASSTMGRGLTKNIQYFGAGTRLSVL.

V and J are TRBV30 and TRBJ1-3, with D possibly being TRBD1 (6 bases). V lost 5 bases and J lost 5, with 13 bases in between. Germline loops: CDR1 GTSNPN, CDR2 SVGIG (reference sequence). The CDR3 is 13 residues long. The CDR3 coding sequence is TGTGCCTGGGCGGGGGCGGGGAGAAACACCATATATTTT. Translating it yields CAWAGAGRNTIYF.

This sequence joins TRBV9 and TRBJ2-1, with 9 bases that match TRBD2. Germline trimming cut 4 bases from V and 4 bases from J; bases unmatched to any gene: 6. The CDR3 has 15 amino acids. Per germline, CDR1 SGDLS and CDR2 YYNGEE. Here the CDR3 reads CASSPTSGQYNEQFF. CDR3 bases: TGTGCCAGCAGCCCAACTAGCGGGCAGTACAATGAGCAGTTCTTC.

This clone appeared a single time. The J gene is TRBJ2-1, the V gene TRBV28; 8 nucleotides match TRBD2. This CDR3 contains 14 residues. Per the germline V gene, CDR1 is MDHEN and CDR2 is SYDVKM. The V and J ends lost 6 bases and 6 bases, in that order; junction bases with no gene match: 7. The CDR3: CASRITSGVNEQFF. For the CDR3, the DNA is TGTGCCAGCAGAATAACTAGCGGCGTCAATGAGCAGTTCTTC.

The chain joins TRBV11-2 to TRBJ2-7, with D possibly TRBD2 on 5 matching bases. The CDR3 is 13 residues long. CDR1 and CDR2 from the germline V gene are SGHAT and FQNNGV. V gave up 0 bases and J gave up 3 bases, with 6 bases separating them. This CDR3 reads CASSLERDYEQYV. The CDR3 DNA reads TGTGCCAGCAGCTTAGAGAGGGACTACGAGCAGTACGTC.

V is TRBV28 and J is TRBJ2-1; TRBD2 matches at 7 bases. The CDR3 is 13 amino acids. Germline CDR1 reads MDHEN; CDR2 reads SYDVKM. The junction had 2 bases not matched to a gene; V was cut back by 2 bases and J by 7 bases. The CDR3 loop reads CASSLGGGNEQFF. CDR3 sequence (DNA): TGTGCCAGCAGTTTAGGGGGAGGGAATGAGCAGTTCTTC.

The rearrangement joins TRBV2 to TRBJ2-1; 7 bases fit TRBD2. Germline assignment: CDR1 SNHLY and CDR2 FYNNEI. The V and J ends lost 0 bases and 9 bases, in that order; junction bases with no gene match: 11. The CDR3 runs 16 residues. Here the CDR3 DNA reads TGTGCCAGCAGTGAAGCAGGGAGGGGAGCGAATGGTGAGCAGTTCTTC. This sequence encodes CASSEAGRGANGEQFF.

V gene TRBV4-1 combines with J gene TRBJ1-1, with 9 bases identical to TRBD1. V gave up 0 bases and J gave up 5 bases; unmatched junction bases: 4. The CDR3 is 15 residues long. Germline V lookup: CDR1 MGHRA, CDR2 YSYEKL. CDR3: CASSQEQGALTEAFF. The CDR3 DNA follows: TGCGCCAGCAGCCAAGAACAGGGGGCTTTGACTGAAGCTTTCTTT.

This clone has a single count. The genes are TRBV5-4 and TRBJ2-7; a possible D gene is TRBD2 (7 bases). The CDR3 spans 15 residues. V was pared by 4 bases and J by 3 bases, with 17 bases between. Looked up from germline, CDR1 is SGHNT and CDR2 is YYREEE (reference sequence). CDR3 amino acids: CASSLFLGGVYEQYF. The CDR3 DNA sequence: TGTGCCAGCAGCCTCTTTCTAGGGGGGGTCTACGAGCAGTACTTC.

The gene calls are TRBV9 and TRBJ2-3, with 13 bases matching TRBD2. This CDR3 contains 17 residues. In germline, CDR1 is SGDLS, CDR2 YYNGEE. J was trimmed by 2 bases and V by 4 bases; bases with no gene match: 7. The CDR3 loop is CASSPLLAGGSTDTQYF. The CDR3 DNA follows: TGTGCCAGCAGCCCCCTACTAGCGGGGGGGTCCACAGATACGCAGTATTTT.

The V call is TRBV9, the J call TRBJ1-1; 8 positions match TRBD1. With 2 bases clipped from V and 1 base from J, the junction kept 1 base outside the gene matches. Germline V gene data show CDR1 as SGDLS and CDR2 as YYNGEE. The CDR3 consists of 14 residues. The CDR3 DNA sequence: TGTGCCAGCAGCGTTGGGACAGGGAACACTGAAGCTTTCTTT. Its translation: CASSVGTGNTEAFF.

The rearrangement links TRBV2 to TRBJ2-7, with TRBD2 matching over 10 bases. There are 15 residues in the CDR3. Germline V gene sequence: CDR1 SNHLY, CDR2 FYNNEI. The V gene end was trimmed by 6 bases and the J gene end by 3 bases; junction bases not matched to a gene: 8. The CDR3 sequence is CASSELAGINYEQYF. The CDR3, as DNA: TGTGCCAGCAGCGAACTAGCGGGAATAAACTACGAGCAGTACTTC.

The chain joins TRBV30 to TRBJ1-1, with D perhaps matching TRBD1 (5 bases). Between the trimmed V and J ends, which lost 5 bases and 4 bases, there was a span of 17 bases. The germline V gene has CDR1 GTSNPN and CDR2 SVGIG (reference sequence). The CDR3 runs 14 residues. In DNA form, the CDR3 reads TGTGCCTGGCTCACCAGGGCAGTAGGCACTGAAGCTTTCTTT. Protein product: CAWLTRAVGTEAFF.